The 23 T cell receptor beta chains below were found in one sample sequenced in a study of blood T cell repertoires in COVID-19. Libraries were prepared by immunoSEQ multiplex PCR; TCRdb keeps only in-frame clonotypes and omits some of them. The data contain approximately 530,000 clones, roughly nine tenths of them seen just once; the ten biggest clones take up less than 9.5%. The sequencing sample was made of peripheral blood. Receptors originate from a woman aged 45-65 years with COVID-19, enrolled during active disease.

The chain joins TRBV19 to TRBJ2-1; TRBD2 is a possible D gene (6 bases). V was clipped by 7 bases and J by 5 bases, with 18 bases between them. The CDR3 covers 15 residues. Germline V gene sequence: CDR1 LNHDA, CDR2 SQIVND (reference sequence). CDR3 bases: TGTGCCAGTACGTTGATGGGGGGTGGAGACAATGAGCAGTTCTTC. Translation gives CASTLMGGGDNEQFF.

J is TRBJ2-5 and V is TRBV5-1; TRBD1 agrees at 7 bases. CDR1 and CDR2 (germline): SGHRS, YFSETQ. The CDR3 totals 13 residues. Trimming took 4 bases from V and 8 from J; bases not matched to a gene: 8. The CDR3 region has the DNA TGCGCCAGCAGCCCCCTACAGGGGAGCACCCAGTACTTC. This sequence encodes CASSPLQGSTQYF.

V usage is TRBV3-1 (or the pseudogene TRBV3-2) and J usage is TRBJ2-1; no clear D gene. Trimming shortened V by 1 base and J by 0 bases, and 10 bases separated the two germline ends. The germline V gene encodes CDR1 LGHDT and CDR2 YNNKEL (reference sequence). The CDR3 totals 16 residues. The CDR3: CASSQATRPSYNEQFF. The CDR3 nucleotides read TGTGCCAGCAGCCAAGCAACGCGCCCCTCCTACAATGAGCAGTTCTTC.

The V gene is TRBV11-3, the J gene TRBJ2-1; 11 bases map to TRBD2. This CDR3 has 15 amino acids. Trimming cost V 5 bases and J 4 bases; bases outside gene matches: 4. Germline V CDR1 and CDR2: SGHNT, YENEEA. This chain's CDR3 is CASSQGTSGYNEQFF. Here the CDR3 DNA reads TGTGCCAGCAGCCAAGGGACTAGCGGATACAATGAGCAGTTCTTC.

The CDR3 reads CASRGGDTQYF. In DNA form, the CDR3 reads TGCGCCAGCAGAGGAGGAGATACGCAGTATTTT. The chain links TRBV5-1 to TRBJ2-3; a weak D match, TRBD2 (5 bases). This CDR3 comprises 11 residues. V dropped 5 bases and J dropped 5 bases, with 6 bases sitting between them. In germline, CDR1 is SGHRS, CDR2 YFSETQ.

In DNA, the CDR3 is TGTGCCAGCAGCCAAGTTTGGACAGGGGGATCCATTCAGTACTTC. Residues: CASSQVWTGGSIQYF. The chain carries TRBV3-1 (or the pseudogene TRBV3-2) and TRBJ2-4; TRBD1 matches 10 bases. CDR3 length equals 15 residues. CDR1 and CDR2 from the germline V gene are LGHDT and YNNKEL (reference sequence). The trim removed 1 base at V and 9 bases at J, leaving 6 bases unmatched.

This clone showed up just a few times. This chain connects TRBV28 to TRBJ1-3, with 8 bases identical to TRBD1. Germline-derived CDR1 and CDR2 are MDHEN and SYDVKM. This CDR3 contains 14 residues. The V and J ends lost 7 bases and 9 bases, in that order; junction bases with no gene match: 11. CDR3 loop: CASTLTGEIGTIYF. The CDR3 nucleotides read TGTGCCAGCACCCTGACAGGGGAAATAGGCACCATATATTTT.

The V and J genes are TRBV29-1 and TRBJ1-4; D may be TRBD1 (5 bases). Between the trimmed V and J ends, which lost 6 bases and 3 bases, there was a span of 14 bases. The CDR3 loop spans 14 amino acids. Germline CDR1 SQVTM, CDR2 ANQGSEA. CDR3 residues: CSVGGGLANEKLFF. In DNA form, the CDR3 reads TGCAGCGTGGGGGGGGGATTAGCTAATGAAAAACTGTTTTTT.

CDR3 in DNA: TGCGCCAGCAGCCAAGTCCAGGGGTCGGATGAAGCTTTCTTT. This translates into CASSQVQGSDEAFF. V is TRBV4-1 and J is TRBJ1-1; D possibly corresponds to TRBD1 (6 bases). The V gene's germline CDR1 is MGHRA and CDR2 YSYEKL. The CDR3 spans 14 residues. The V end lost 1 base, the J end lost 7 bases, and 13 bases lay between the germline ends.

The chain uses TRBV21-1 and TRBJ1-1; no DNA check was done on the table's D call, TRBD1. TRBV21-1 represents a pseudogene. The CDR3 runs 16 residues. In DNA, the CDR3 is TGTGCCAGCAGCAAAGCGCGACAGGGAATGAACACTGAAGCTTTCTTT. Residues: CASSKARQGMNTEAFF.

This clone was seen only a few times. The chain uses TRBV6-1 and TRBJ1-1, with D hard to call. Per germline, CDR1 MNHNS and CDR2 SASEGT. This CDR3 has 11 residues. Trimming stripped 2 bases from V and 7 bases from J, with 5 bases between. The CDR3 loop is CASSEPFEAFF. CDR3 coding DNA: TGTGCCAGCAGTGAACCCTTTGAAGCTTTCTTT.

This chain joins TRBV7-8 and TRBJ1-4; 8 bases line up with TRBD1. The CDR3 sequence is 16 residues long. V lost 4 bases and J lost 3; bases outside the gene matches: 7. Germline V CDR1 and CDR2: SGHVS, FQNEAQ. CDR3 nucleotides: TGTGCCAGCAGCTCCCAGGGGGCGATTGCTAATGAAAAACTGTTTTTT. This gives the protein CASSSQGAIANEKLFF.

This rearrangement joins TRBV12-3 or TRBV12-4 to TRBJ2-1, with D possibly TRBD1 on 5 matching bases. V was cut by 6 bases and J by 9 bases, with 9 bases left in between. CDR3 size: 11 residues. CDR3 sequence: CASSLTVEQFF. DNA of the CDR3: TGTGCCAGCAGCTTGACAGTTGAGCAGTTCTTC.

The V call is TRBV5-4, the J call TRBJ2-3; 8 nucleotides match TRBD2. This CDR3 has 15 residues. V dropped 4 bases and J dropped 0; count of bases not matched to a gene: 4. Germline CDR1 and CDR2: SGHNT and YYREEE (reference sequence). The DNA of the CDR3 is TGTGCCAGCAGCCCGACTAGCGTCAGCACAGATACGCAGTATTTT. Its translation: CASSPTSVSTDTQYF.

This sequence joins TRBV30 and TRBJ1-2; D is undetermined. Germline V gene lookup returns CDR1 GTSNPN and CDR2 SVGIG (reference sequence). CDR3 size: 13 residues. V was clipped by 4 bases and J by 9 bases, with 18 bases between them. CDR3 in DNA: TGTGCCTGGACCGACGGGATCTCGGGAAGCTACACCTTC. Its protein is CAWTDGISGSYTF. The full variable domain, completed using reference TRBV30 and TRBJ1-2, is SQTIHQWPATLVQPVGSPLSLECTVEGTSNPNLYWYRQAAGRGLQLLFYSVGIGQISSEVPQNLSASRPQDRQFILSSKKLLLSDSGFYLCAWTDGISGSYTFGSGTRLTVV.

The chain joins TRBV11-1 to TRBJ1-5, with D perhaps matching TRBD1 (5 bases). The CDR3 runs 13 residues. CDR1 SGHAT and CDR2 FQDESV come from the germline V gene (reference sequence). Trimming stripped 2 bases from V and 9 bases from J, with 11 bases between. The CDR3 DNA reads TGTGCCAGCAGCTTAAAGGGGAACACGCCCCAGCATTTT. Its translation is CASSLKGNTPQHF.

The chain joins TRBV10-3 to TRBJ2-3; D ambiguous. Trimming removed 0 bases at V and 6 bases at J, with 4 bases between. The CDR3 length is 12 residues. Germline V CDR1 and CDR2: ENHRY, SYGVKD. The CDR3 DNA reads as TGTGCCATCAGTGAGTCGGGCGATACGCAGTATTTT. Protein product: CAISESGDTQYF.

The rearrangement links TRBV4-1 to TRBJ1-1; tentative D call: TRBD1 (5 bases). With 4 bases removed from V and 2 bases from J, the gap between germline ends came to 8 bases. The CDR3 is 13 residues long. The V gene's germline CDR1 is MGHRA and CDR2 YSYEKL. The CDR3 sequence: CASSRQGNTEAFF. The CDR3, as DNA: TGCGCCAGCAGCCGGCAGGGTAACACTGAAGCTTTCTTT.

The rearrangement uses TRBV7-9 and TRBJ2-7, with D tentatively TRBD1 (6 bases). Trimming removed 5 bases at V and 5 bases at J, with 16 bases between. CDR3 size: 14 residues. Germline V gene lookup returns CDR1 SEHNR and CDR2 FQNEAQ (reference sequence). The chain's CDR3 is CASSVDGGQNEQYF. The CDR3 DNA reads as TGTGCCAGCAGCGTTGATGGGGGCCAGAACGAGCAGTACTTC. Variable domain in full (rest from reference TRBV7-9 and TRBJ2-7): DTGVSQNPRHKITKRGQNVTFRCDPISEHNRLYWYRQTLGQGPEFLTYFQNEAQLEKSRLLSDRFSAERPKGSFSTLEIQRTEQGDSAMYLCASSVDGGQNEQYFGPGTRLTVT.

The CDR3 reads CASSEYLSGQGAHEQYF. Here the CDR3 DNA reads TGCGCCAGCAGTGAGTACCTTTCGGGACAGGGGGCCCACGAGCAGTACTTC. The chain joins TRBV10-1 to TRBJ2-7; TRBD1 aligns across 12 bases. The CDR3 length is 17 residues. Germline CDR1 is WNHNN and CDR2 is SYGVQD (reference sequence). Trimming took 1 base from V and 5 from J; bases not matched to a gene: 9.

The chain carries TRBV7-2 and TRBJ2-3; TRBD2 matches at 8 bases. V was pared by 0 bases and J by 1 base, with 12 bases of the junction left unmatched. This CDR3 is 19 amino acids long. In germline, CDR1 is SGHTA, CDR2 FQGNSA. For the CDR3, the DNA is TGTGCCAGCAGCTTAGCAGAAGCGGGAGTTGGAATTGGCACAGATACGCAGTATTTT. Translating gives CASSLAEAGVGIGTDTQYF.

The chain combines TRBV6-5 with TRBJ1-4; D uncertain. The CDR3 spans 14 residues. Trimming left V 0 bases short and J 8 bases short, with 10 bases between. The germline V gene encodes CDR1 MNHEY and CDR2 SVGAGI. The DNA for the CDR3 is TGTGCCAGCAGTTACTCGCCCCGGGAGGAAAAACTGTTTTTT. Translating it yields CASSYSPREEKLFF.

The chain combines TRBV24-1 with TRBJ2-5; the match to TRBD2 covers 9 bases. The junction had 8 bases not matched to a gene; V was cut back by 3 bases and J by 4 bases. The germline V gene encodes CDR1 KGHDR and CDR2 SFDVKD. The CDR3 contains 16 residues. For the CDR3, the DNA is TGTGCCACCAGTGATGCTCATAGCGGGGGTGGAGAGACCCAGTACTTC. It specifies CATSDAHSGGGETQYF.